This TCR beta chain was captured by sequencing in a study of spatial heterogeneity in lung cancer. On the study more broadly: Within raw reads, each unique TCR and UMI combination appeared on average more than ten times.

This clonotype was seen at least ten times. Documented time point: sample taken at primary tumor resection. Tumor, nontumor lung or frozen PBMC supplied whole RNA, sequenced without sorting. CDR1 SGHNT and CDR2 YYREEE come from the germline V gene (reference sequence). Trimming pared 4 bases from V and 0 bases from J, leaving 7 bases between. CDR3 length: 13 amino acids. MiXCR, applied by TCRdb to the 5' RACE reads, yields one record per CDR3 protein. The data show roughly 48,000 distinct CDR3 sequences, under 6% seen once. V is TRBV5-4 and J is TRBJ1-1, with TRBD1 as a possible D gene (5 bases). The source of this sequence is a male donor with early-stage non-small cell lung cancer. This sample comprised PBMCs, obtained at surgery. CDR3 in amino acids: CASSGGMNTEAFF. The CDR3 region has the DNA TGTGCCAGCAGCGGGGGTATGAACACTGAAGCTTTCTTT.